Presented here are 16 T cell receptor beta chains from one specimen sequenced in a study of blood T cell repertoires in COVID-19. Produced via immunoSEQ multiplex PCR; TCRdb's table is partial and in-frame only. The data contain 50,000 or so clones, about four fifths of them singletons. Sample: peripheral blood. Receptors originate from a man in his sixties with active COVID-19.

This clone turned up a few times. This rearrangement joins TRBV7-2 to TRBJ1-2; D call uncertain. Germline CDR1 SGHTA, CDR2 FQGNSA. CDR3 length: 14 residues. V lost 2 bases, J lost 2 bases, and 9 bases lay in between. CDR3 sequence (DNA): TGTGCCAGCAGCTTAACCTTGCAGAACTATGGCTACACCTTC. Residues: CASSLTLQNYGYTF.

The genes are TRBV3-1 (or the pseudogene TRBV3-2) and TRBJ2-7, with D perhaps matching TRBD2 (5 bases). V lost 1 base and J lost 12, with 13 bases in between. The length of the CDR3 is 12 residues. Per germline, CDR1 LGHDT and CDR2 YNNKEL (reference sequence). CDR3 in amino acids: CASSQAAGGRYF. CDR3 bases: TGTGCCAGCAGCCAAGCCGCCGGCGGGCGGTACTTC.

The gene calls are TRBV3-1 (or the pseudogene TRBV3-2) and TRBJ1-6; D call uncertain. Germline assignment: CDR1 LGHDT and CDR2 YNNKEL (reference sequence). With 5 bases removed from V and 6 bases from J, the gap between germline ends came to 23 bases. The length of the CDR3 is 18 residues. The CDR3 DNA is TGTGCCAGCAGCGAAATTATTCCCATTTCATACATTAATTCACCCCTCCACTTT. This gives the protein CASSEIIPISYINSPLHF.

V usage is TRBV28 and J usage is TRBJ2-1; 15 bases fit TRBD2. V shed 6 bases, J shed 5 bases, and the junction held 8 bases outside the gene matches. Per the germline V gene, CDR1 is MDHEN and CDR2 is SYDVKM. CDR3 size: 17 residues. CDR3 bases: TGTGCCAGCAGCCTTCTCGGACTAGCGGGAGGGGACAATGAGCAGTTCTTC. This gives the protein CASSLLGLAGGDNEQFF.

This chain links TRBV9 with TRBJ2-2, with TRBD2 as a possible D gene (6 bases). Germline V gives CDR1 SGDLS, CDR2 YYNGEE. The V end was cut by 0 bases, the J end by 3 bases, with 9 bases between. This CDR3 is built from 15 residues. CDR3 bases: TGTGCCAGCAGCGTAGAGGAGGGGTACACCGGGGAGCTGTTTTTT. This encodes CASSVEEGYTGELFF.

The chain has TRBV5-4 and TRBJ2-1; 15 bases match TRBD2. The CDR3 is 20 residues long. CDR1 is SGHNT, CDR2 YYREEE, per germline (reference sequence). J gave up 0 bases and V 4 bases, and 11 bases lay outside the gene matches. CDR3 sequence reads: CASSPGLAGGIPSSYNEQFF. Written as DNA, the CDR3 is TGTGCCAGCAGCCCCGGACTAGCGGGAGGGATTCCAAGCTCCTACAATGAGCAGTTCTTC.

Here the CDR3 reads CASSPRGREGNEQFF. CDR3 nucleotides: TGTGCCAGCTCACCACGTGGCAGGGAGGGCAATGAGCAGTTCTTC. The chain is built from TRBV18 and TRBJ2-1, with 7 bases matching TRBD2. The CDR3 contains 15 residues. Germline V gene data show CDR1 as KGHSH and CDR2 as LQKENI. Losses at the gene ends were 1 base for V and 6 bases for J; bases not matched to a gene: 6.

The chain joins TRBV7-2 to TRBJ2-3, with a possible D match to TRBD2 (5 bases). The germline CDR1 and CDR2 sequences are SGHTA and FQGNSA. The length of the CDR3 is 15 residues. Trimming removed 0 bases from V and 0 bases from J, with 7 bases in between. The CDR3 sequence: CASSLAAESTDTQYF. In DNA form, the CDR3 reads TGTGCCAGCAGCTTAGCAGCGGAGAGCACAGATACGCAGTATTTT.

This chain connects TRBV4-2 to TRBJ2-7; possibly TRBD2 for D (5 bases). Trimming removed 0 bases at V and 0 bases at J, with 12 bases between. The CDR3 has 16 amino acids. Per the germline V gene, CDR1 is LGHNA and CDR2 is YNFKEQ. The chain's CDR3 is CASSQDLGLLSYEQYF. CDR3 in DNA: TGTGCCAGCAGCCAAGATCTCGGACTGCTCTCCTACGAGCAGTACTTC.

The rearrangement joins TRBV19 to TRBJ1-5; 7 positions agree with TRBD1. V shed 4 bases, J shed 7 bases, and the junction held 10 bases outside the gene matches. This CDR3 has 15 residues. CDR1 and CDR2 (germline): LNHDA, SQIVND (reference sequence). The CDR3 nucleotides are TGTGCCAGTAGTACCCCGGGACAGCCCGGGCAGCCCCAGCATTTT. Protein: CASSTPGQPGQPQHF.

This chain joins TRBV7-2 and TRBJ2-3; 9 bases are a match to TRBD1. J gave up 3 bases and V 8 bases, and 9 bases lay outside the gene matches. The CDR3 loop spans 15 amino acids. Per the germline V gene, CDR1 is SGHTA and CDR2 is FQGNSA. CDR3 amino acids: CASALSGQGTDTQYF. The DNA for the CDR3 is TGTGCCAGCGCACTTTCGGGACAGGGTACAGATACGCAGTATTTT.

The rearrangement joins TRBV5-1 to TRBJ2-6, with 11 bases fitting TRBD1. The ends lost 8 bases at V and 2 bases at J; junction bases unmatched: 3. The CDR3 totals 15 residues. The germline V gene encodes CDR1 SGHRS and CDR2 YFSETQ. The CDR3 bases are TGCGCCAGTCGGACAGGGGGCACTGGGGCCAACGTCCTGACTTTC. This encodes CASRTGGTGANVLTF.

The chain carries TRBV24-1 and TRBJ2-7; 8 bases are shared with TRBD1. After removal of 7 bases from V and 4 bases from J, the junction contained 8 bases not matched to a gene. The CDR3 consists of 14 residues. Looked up from germline, CDR1 is KGHDR and CDR2 is SFDVKD. The CDR3 sequence: CATSPGQGAYEQYF. In nucleotides, the CDR3 is TGTGCCACCAGCCCCGGACAGGGAGCGTACGAGCAGTACTTC.

The chain links TRBV29-1 to TRBJ2-6; TRBD2 might be the D (7 bases). Germline V CDR1 and CDR2: SQVTM, ANQGSEA. Trimming stripped 4 bases from V and 2 bases from J, with 18 bases between. The CDR3 sequence is 17 residues long. CDR3 DNA: TGCAGCGTTGCGGGGGGCCCGACGAGGCCTGGGGCCAACGTCCTGACTTTC. Encoded protein: CSVAGGPTRPGANVLTF.

This clone has only a few counts. The CDR3 protein is CAWSVLFGVQYF. For the CDR3, the DNA is TGTGCCTGGAGTGTACTTTTTGGAGTGCAGTACTTC. The J gene is TRBJ2-7, the V gene TRBV30; D gene uncertain. Germline values: CDR1 GTSNPN, CDR2 SVGIG (reference sequence). CDR3 length: 12 amino acids. V lost 0 bases to trimming and J lost 9 bases, with 12 bases between them. Looking up the rest from reference TRBV30 and TRBJ2-7 gives the full variable domain: SQTIHQWPATLVQPVGSPLSLECTVEGTSNPNLYWYRQAAGRGLQLLFYSVGIGQISSEVPQNLSASRPQDRQFILSSKKLLLSDSGFYLCAWSVLFGVQYFGPGTRLTVT.

The chain couples TRBV9 to TRBJ2-3, with D unresolved. Deletions cut 4 bases from V and 0 bases from J, with 12 bases between. This CDR3 comprises 15 residues. Germline loops: CDR1 SGDLS, CDR2 YYNGEE. CDR3 region: CASSPSVDSTDTQYF. CDR3 sequence (DNA): TGTGCCAGCAGCCCCTCGGTAGATAGCACAGATACGCAGTATTTT.